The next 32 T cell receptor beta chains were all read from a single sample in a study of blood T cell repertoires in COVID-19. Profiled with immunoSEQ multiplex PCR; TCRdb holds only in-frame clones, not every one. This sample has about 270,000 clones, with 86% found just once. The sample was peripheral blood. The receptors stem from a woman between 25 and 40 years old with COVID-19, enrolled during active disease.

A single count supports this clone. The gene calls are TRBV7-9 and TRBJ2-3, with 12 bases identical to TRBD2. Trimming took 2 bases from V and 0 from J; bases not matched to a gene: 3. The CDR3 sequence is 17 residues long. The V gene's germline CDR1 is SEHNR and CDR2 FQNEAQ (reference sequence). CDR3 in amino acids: CASSLPLAGGSTDTQYF. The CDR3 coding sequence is TGTGCCAGCAGCTTACCACTAGCGGGGGGAAGCACAGATACGCAGTATTTT.

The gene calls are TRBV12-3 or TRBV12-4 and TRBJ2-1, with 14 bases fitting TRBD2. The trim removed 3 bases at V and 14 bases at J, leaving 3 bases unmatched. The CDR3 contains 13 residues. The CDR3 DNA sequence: TGTGCCAGCAGTTTGGGACTAGCGGGGGAGGAGTTCTTC. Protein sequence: CASSLGLAGEEFF.

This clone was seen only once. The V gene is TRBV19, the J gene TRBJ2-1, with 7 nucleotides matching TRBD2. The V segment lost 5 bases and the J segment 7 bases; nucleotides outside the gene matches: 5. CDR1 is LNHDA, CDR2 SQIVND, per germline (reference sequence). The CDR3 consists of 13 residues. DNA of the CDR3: TGTGCCAGTAGTCTCGGCGGGGGTAATGAGCAGTTCTTC. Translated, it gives CASSLGGGNEQFF.

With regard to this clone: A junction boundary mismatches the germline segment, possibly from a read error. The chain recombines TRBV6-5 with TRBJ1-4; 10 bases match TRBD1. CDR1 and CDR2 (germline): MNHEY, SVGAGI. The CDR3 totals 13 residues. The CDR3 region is CASRGDRGRSALF. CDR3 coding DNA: TGTGCCAGCAGGGGGGACAGGGGCCGCTCGGCCCTTTTT.

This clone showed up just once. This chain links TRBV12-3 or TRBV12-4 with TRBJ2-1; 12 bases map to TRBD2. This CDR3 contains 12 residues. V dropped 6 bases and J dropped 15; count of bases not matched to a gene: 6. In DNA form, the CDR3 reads TGTGCCAGCAGGCTAGCGGGGGGGCTCGGGTTCTTC. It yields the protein CASRLAGGLGFF.

In DNA form, the CDR3 reads TGCGCCAGCACCTCCTTCGAGGGTTTCACACAGGGCTACACCTTC. Its protein product is CASTSFEGFTQGYTF. V and J are TRBV4-1 and TRBJ1-2; D unresolved. This CDR3 has 15 amino acids. V shed 7 bases and J shed 8 bases, with 23 bases lying between them. Germline V gene sequence: CDR1 MGHRA, CDR2 YSYEKL.

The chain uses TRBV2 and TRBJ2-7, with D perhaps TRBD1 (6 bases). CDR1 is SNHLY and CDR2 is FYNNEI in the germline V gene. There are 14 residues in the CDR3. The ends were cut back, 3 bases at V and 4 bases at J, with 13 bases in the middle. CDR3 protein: CASSDLGQLYEQYF. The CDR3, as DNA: TGTGCCAGCAGTGATTTAGGACAGCTGTACGAGCAGTACTTC.

The CDR3 DNA follows: TGTGCCAGTTACCCGGGGACAGGGATAGGCTACACCTTC. It is translated as CASYPGTGIGYTF. V gene TRBV6-5 combines with J gene TRBJ1-2; TRBD1 matches at 9 bases. From germline, CDR1 is MNHEY and CDR2 SVGAGI. This CDR3 is built from 13 residues. V lost 9 bases to trimming and J lost 8 bases; unmatched junction nucleotides: 10.

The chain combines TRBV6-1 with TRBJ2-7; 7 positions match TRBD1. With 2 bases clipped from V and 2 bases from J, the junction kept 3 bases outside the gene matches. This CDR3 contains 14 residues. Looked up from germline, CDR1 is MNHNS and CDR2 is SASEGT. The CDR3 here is CASSETGTAYEQYF. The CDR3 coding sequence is TGTGCCAGCAGTGAAACGGGGACAGCCTACGAGCAGTACTTC.

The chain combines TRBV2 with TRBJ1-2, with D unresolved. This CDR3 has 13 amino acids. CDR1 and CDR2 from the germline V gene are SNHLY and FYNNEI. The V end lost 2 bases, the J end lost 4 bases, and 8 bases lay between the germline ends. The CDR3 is CASSEMGSYGYTF. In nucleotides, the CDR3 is TGTGCCAGCAGTGAAATGGGCTCCTATGGCTACACCTTC.

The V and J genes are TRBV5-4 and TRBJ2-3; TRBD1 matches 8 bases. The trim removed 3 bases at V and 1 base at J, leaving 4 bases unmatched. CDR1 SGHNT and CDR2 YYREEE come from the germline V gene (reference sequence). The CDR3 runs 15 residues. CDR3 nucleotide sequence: TGTGCCAGCAGCTCCCCGACAGGGGGCACAGATACGCAGTATTTT. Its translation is CASSSPTGGTDTQYF.

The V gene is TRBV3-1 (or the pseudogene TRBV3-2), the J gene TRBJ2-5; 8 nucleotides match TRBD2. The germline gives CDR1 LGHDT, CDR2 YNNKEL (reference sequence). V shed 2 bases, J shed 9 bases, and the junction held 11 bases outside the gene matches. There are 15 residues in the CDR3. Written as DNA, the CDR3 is TGTGCCAGCAGCCAAAGCGGGGGAATTGCCGCGGCCCAGTACTTC. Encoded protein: CASSQSGGIAAAQYF.

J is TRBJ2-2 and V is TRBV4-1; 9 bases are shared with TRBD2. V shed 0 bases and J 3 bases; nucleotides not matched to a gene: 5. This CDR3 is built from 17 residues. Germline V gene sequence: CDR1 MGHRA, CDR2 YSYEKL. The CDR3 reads CASSQDLQRGDTGELFF. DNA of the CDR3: TGCGCCAGCAGCCAAGATCTCCAGCGGGGGGACACCGGGGAGCTGTTTTTT.

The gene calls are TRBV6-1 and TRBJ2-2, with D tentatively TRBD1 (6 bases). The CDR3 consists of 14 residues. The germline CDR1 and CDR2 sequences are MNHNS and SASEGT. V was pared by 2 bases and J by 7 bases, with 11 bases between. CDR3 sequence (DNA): TGTGCCAGCAGTGAAATGGGGGCAAGCGGGGAGCTGTTTTTT. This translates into CASSEMGASGELFF.

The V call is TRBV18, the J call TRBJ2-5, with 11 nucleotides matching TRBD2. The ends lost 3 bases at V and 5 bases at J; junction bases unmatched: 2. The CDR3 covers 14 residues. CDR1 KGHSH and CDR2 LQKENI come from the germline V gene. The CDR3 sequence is CASSPTSGDETQYF. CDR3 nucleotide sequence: TGTGCCAGCTCACCGACTAGCGGGGACGAGACCCAGTACTTC. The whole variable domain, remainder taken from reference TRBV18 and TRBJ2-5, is NAGVMQNPRHLVRRRGQEARLRCSPMKGHSHVYWYRQLPEEGLKFMVYLQKENIIDESGMPKERFSAEFPKEGPSILRIQQVVRGDSAAYFCASSPTSGDETQYFGPGTRLLVL.

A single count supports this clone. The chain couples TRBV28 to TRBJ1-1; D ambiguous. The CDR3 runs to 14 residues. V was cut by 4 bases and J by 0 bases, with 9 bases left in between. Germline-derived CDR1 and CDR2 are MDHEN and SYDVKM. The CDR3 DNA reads TGTGCCAGCAGTTCAGGAGGCATGAACACTGAAGCTTTCTTT. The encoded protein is CASSSGGMNTEAFF.

Here the CDR3 reads CASSVRGETQYF. The CDR3, as DNA: TGTGCCAGTAGTGTCCGGGGGGAGACCCAGTACTTC. The chain employs TRBV19 and TRBJ2-5, with D possibly TRBD2 on 6 matching bases. Trimming shortened V by 5 bases and J by 5 bases, and 9 bases separated the two germline ends. The germline CDR1 and CDR2 sequences are LNHDA and SQIVND (reference sequence). This CDR3 comprises 12 residues.

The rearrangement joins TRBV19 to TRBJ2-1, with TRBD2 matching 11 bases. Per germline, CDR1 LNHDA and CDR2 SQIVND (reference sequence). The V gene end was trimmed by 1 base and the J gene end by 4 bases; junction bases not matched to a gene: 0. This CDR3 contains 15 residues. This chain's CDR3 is CASSIGLAGYNEQFF. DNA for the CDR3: TGTGCCAGTAGTATAGGACTAGCGGGGTACAATGAGCAGTTCTTC. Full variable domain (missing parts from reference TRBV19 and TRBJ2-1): DGGITQSPKYLFRKEGQNVTLSCEQNLNHDAMYWYRQDPGQGLRLIYYSQIVNDFQKGDIAEGYSVSREKKESFPLTVTSAQKNPTAFYLCASSIGLAGYNEQFFGPGTRLTVL.

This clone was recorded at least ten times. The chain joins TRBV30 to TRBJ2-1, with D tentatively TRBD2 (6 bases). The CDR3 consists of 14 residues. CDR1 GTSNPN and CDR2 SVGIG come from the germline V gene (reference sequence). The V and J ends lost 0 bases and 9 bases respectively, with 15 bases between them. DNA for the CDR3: TGTGCCTGGAGTGTACTAGCCATTTTCGGTGAGCAGTTCTTC. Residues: CAWSVLAIFGEQFF.

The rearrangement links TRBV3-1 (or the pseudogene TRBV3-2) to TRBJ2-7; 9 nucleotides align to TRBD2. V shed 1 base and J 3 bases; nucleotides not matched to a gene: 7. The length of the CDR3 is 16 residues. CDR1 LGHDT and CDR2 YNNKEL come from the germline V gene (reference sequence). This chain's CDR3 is CASSQGSGTSFYEQYF. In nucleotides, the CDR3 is TGTGCCAGCAGCCAAGGCTCCGGGACTAGCTTCTACGAGCAGTACTTC.

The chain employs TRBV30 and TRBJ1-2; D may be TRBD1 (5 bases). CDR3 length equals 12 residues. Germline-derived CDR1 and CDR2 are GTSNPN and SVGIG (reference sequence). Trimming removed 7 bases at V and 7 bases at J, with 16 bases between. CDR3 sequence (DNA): TGTGCCTCCCCTGGGGGAGGTAGTGGCTACACCTTC. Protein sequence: CASPGGGSGYTF. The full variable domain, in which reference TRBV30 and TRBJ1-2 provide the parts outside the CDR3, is SQTIHQWPATLVQPVGSPLSLECTVEGTSNPNLYWYRQAAGRGLQLLFYSVGIGQISSEVPQNLSASRPQDRQFILSSKKLLLSDSGFYLCASPGGGSGYTFGSGTRLTVV.

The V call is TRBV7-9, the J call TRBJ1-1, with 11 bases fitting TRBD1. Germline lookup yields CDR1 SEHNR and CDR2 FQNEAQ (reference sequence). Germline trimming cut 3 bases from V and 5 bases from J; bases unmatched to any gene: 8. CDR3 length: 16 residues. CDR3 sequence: CASSLLPGTGGTEAFF. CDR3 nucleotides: TGTGCCAGCAGCTTGCTACCGGGGACAGGGGGAACTGAAGCTTTCTTT. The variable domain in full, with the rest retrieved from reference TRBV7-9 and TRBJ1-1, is DTGVSQNPRHKITKRGQNVTFRCDPISEHNRLYWYRQTLGQGPEFLTYFQNEAQLEKSRLLSDRFSAERPKGSFSTLEIQRTEQGDSAMYLCASSLLPGTGGTEAFFGQGTRLTVV.

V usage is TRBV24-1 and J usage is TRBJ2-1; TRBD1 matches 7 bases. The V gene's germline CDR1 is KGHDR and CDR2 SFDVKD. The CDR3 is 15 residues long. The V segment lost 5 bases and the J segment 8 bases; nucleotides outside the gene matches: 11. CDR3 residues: CATSGGTDYIDEQFF. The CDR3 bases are TGTGCCACCAGTGGTGGGACAGACTACATTGATGAGCAGTTCTTC.

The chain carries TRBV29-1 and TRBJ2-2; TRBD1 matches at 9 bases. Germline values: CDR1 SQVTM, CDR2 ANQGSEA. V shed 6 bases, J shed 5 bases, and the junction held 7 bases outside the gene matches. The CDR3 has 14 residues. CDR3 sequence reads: CSVGRQGGTGELFF. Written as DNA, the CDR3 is TGCAGCGTAGGGAGACAGGGGGGAACCGGGGAGCTGTTTTTT.

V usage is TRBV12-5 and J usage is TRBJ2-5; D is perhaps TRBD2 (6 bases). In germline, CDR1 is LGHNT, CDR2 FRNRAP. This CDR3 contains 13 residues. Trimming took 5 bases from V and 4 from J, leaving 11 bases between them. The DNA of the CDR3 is TGTGCTAGTGGTCTGGGGACTGTAGAGACCCAGTACTTC. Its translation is CASGLGTVETQYF. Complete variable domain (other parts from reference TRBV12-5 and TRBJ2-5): DARVTQTPRHKVTEMGQEVTMRCQPILGHNTVFWYRQTMMQGLELLAYFRNRAPLDDSGMPKDRFSAEMPDATLATLKIQPSEPRDSAVYFCASGLGTVETQYFGPGTRLLVL.

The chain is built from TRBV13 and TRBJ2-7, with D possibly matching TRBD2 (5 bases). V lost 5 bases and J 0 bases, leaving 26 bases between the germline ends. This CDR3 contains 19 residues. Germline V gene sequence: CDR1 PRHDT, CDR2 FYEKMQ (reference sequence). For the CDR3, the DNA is TGTGCCAGCAGCCCCCCCACCGGAGCGCGAAGAGGGCACTCCTACGAGCAGTACTTC. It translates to CASSPPTGARRGHSYEQYF. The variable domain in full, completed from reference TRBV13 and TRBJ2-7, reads AAGVIQSPRHLIKEKRETATLKCYPIPRHDTVYWYQQGPGQDPQFLISFYEKMQSDKGSIPDRFSAQQFSDYHSELNMSSLELGDSALYFCASSPPTGARRGHSYEQYFGPGTRLTVT.

The CDR3 here is CASSSPGLPYEQYF. In DNA form, the CDR3 reads TGTGCCAGCAGTTCTCCGGGACTCCCCTACGAGCAGTACTTC. The chain joins TRBV6-5 to TRBJ2-7; tentative D call: TRBD2 (6 bases). The V end was cut by 4 bases, the J end by 2 bases, with 12 bases between. The CDR3 loop spans 14 amino acids. Germline CDR1 and CDR2: MNHEY and SVGAGI.

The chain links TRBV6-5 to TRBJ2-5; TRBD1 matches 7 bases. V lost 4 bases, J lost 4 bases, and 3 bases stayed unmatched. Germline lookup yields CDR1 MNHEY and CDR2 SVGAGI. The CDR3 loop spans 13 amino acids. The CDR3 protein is CASSLTGTETQYF. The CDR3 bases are TGTGCCAGCAGTTTGACAGGGACAGAGACCCAGTACTTC.

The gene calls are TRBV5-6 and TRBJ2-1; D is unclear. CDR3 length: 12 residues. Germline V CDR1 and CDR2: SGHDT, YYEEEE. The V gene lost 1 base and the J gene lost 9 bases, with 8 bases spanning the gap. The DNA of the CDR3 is TGTGCCAGCAGCTTGTCTAGTAGTGAGCAGTTCTTC. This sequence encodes CASSLSSSEQFF. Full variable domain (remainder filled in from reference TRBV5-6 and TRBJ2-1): DAGVTQSPTHLIKTRGQQVTLRCSPKSGHDTVSWYQQALGQGPQFIFQYYEEEERQRGNFPDRFSGHQFPNYSSELNVNALLLGDSALYLCASSLSSSEQFFGPGTRLTVL.

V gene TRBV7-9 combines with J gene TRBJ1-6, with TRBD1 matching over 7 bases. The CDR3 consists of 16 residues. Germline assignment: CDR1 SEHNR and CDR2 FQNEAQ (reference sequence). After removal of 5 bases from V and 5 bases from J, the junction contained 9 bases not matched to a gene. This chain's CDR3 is CASSRDSPSHNSPLHF. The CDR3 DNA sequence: TGTGCCAGCAGCCGGGACAGCCCTAGCCATAATTCACCCCTCCACTTT.

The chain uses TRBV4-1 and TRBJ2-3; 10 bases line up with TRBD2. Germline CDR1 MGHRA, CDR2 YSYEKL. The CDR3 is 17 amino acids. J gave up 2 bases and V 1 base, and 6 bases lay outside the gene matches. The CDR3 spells CASSQVGLAGDTDTQYF. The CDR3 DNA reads TGCGCCAGCAGCCAAGTGGGTCTAGCGGGGGACACAGATACGCAGTATTTT.

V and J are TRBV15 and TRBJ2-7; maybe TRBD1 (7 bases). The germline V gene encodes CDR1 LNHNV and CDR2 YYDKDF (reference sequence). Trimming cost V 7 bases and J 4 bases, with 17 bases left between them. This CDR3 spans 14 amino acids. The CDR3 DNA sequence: TGTGCCACCACCCACGGAGGGGGCGGGTACGAGCAGTACTTC. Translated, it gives CATTHGGGGYEQYF.